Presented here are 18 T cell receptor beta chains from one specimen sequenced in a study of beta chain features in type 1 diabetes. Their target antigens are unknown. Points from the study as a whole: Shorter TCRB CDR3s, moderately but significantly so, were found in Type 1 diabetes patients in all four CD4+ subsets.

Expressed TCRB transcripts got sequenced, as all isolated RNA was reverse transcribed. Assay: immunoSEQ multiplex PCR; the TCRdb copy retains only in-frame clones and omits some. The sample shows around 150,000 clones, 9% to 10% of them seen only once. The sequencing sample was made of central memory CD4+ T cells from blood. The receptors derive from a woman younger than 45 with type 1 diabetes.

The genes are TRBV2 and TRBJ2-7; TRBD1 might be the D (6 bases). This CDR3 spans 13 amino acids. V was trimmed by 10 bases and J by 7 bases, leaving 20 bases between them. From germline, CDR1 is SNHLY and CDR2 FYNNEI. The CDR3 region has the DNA TGTGCCACGCAACCTAACAGGGAGCAGGAGCAGTACTTC. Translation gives CATQPNREQEQYF.

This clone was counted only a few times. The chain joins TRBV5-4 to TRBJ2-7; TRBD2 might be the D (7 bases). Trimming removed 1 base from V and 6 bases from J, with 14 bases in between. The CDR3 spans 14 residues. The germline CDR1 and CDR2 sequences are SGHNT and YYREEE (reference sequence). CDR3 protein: CASSLTGKRGEQYF. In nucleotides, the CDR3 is TGTGCCAGCAGCTTGACAGGGAAGCGGGGCGAGCAGTACTTC.

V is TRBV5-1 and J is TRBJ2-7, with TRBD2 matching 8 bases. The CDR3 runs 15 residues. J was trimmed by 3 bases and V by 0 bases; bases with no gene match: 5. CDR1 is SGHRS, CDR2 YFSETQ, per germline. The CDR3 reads CASSLVSGEVYEQYF. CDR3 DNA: TGCGCCAGCAGCTTGGTTAGCGGGGAGGTCTACGAGCAGTACTTC. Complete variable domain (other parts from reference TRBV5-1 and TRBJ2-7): KAGVTQTPRYLIKTRGQQVTLSCSPISGHRSVSWYQQTPGQGLQFLFEYFSETQRNKGNFPGRFSGRQFSNSRSEMNVSTLELGDSALYLCASSLVSGEVYEQYFGPGTRLTVT.

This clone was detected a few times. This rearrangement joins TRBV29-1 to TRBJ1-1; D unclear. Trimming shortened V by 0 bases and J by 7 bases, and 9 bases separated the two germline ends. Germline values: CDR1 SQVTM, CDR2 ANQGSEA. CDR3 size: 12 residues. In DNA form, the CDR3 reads TGCAGCGTTGAAGAGACGGGAAATGAAGCTTTCTTT. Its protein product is CSVEETGNEAFF.

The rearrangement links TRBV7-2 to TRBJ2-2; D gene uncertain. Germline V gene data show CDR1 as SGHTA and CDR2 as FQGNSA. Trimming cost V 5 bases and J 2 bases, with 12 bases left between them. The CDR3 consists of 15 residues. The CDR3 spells CASSPFQENTGELFF. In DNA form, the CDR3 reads TGTGCCAGCAGCCCGTTCCAGGAAAACACCGGGGAGCTGTTTTTT.

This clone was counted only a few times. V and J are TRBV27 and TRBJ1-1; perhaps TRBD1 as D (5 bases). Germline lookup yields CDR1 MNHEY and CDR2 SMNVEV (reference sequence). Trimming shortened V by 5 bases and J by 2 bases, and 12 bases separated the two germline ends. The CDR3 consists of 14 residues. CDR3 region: CASSLDNYNTEAFF. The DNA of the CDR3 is TGTGCCAGCAGTCTGGACAATTACAACACTGAAGCTTTCTTT.

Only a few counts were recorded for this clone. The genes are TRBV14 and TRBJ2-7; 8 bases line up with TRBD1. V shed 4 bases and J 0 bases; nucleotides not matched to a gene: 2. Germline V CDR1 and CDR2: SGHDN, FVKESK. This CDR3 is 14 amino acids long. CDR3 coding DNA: TGTGCCAGCAGCCGGGACAGGAACTCCTACGAGCAGTACTTC. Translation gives CASSRDRNSYEQYF.

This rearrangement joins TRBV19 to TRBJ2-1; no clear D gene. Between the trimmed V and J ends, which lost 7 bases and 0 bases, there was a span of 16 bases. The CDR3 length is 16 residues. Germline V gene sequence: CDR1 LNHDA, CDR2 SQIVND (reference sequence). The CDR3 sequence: CASTGSTSSSYNEQFF. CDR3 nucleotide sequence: TGTGCCAGTACGGGTTCGACTTCTAGCTCCTACAATGAGCAGTTCTTC.

The CDR3 loop is CASSQGFLGQGEAQYF. CDR3 DNA: TGTGCCAGCAGCCAAGGATTCCTTGGACAGGGGGAGGCCCAGTACTTC. The gene calls are TRBV14 and TRBJ2-5, with TRBD1 matching over 10 bases. The CDR3 has 16 amino acids. Germline V CDR1 and CDR2: SGHDN, FVKESK. Losses at the gene ends were 1 base for V and 9 bases for J; bases not matched to a gene: 11.

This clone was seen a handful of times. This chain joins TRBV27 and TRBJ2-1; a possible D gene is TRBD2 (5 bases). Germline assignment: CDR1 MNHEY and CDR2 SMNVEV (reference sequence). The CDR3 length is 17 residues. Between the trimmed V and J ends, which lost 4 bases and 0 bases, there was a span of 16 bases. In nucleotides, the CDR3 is TGTGCCAGCAGTTCACTACGTCGGGGATCCTCCTACAATGAGCAGTTCTTC. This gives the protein CASSSLRRGSSYNEQFF.

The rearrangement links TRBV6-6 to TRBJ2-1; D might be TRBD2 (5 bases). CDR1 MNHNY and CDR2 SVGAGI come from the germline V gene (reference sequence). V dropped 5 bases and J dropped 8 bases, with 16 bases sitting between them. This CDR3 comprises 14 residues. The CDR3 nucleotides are TGTGCCAGCAGTCCCACTAGAGGAGACGATGAGCAGTTCTTC. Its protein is CASSPTRGDDEQFF.

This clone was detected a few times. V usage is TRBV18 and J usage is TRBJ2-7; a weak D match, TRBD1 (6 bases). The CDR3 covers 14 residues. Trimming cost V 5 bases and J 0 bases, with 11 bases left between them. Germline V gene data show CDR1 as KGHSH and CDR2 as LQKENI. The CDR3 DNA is TGTGCCAGCTCAGCGGACAGCAGCTCCTACGAGCAGTACTTC. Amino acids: CASSADSSSYEQYF.

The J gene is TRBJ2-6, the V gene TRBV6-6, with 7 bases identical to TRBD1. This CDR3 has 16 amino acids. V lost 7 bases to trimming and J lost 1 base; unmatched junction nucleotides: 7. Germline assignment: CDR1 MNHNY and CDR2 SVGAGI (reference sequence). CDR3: CASTRTGSSGANVLTF. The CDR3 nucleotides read TGTGCCAGCACCAGGACAGGCTCGTCTGGGGCCAACGTCCTGACTTTC.

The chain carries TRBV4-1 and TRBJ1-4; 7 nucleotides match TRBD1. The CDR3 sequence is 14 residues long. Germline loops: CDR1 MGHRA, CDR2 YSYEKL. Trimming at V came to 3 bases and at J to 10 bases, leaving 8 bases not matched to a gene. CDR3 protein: CASSQADRAGKLFF. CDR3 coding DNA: TGCGCCAGCAGCCAGGCAGACAGGGCCGGAAAACTGTTTTTT.

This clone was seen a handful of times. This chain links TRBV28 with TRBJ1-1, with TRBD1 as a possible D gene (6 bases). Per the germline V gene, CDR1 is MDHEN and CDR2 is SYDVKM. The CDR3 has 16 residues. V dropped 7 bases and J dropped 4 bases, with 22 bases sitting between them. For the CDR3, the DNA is TGTGCCAGCACCAATAATCGTCAGGGGATAGGCACTGAAGCTTTCTTT. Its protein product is CASTNNRQGIGTEAFF.

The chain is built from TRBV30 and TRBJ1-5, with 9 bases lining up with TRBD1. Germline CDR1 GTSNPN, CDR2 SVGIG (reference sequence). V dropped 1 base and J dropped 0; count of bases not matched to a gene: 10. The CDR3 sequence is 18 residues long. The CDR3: CAWSDSWTGDYSNQPQHF. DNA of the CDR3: TGTGCCTGGAGTGACTCCTGGACAGGGGATTATAGCAATCAGCCCCAGCATTTT.

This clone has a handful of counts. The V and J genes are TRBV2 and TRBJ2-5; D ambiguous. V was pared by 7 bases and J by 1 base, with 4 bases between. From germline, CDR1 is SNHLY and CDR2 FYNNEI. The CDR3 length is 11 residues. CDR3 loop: CASNLQETQYF. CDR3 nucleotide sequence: TGTGCCAGCAATCTCCAAGAGACCCAGTACTTC.

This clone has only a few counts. CDR3 DNA: TGTGCCACCAAGGAGAGGACCGGAGGACAGCCCCAGCATTTT. Its translation is CATKERTGGQPQHF. V is TRBV15 and J is TRBJ1-5; D gene ambiguous. The CDR3 length is 14 residues. Deletions cut 7 bases from V and 7 bases from J, with 17 bases between. Per germline, CDR1 LNHNV and CDR2 YYDKDF (reference sequence).